These 4 T cell receptor beta chains originate from one sample sequenced in a study of Graves' ophthalmopathy and Graves' hyperthyroidism. CDR3 regions of TCR beta were amplified from RNA transcripts. The library came from an HTBI-primed first-round RT-PCR and a second-round multiplex PCR. From the multiplex PCR reads, TCRdb called clonotypes with MiXCR, one entry per CDR3 protein. The repertoire has 300,000 to 450,000 distinct CDR3 sequences, roughly 15% of them found once; the top ten carry roughly 2.6%. The sequenced material came from peripheral blood. These TCRs come from an adult woman with stable Graves' hyperthyroidism.

This clonotype was detected ten times or more. The V call is TRBV6-1, the J call TRBJ2-4, with TRBD2 identical over 9 bases. V gave up 1 base and J gave up 7 bases; unmatched junction bases: 11. CDR3 length equals 17 residues. Germline V gives CDR1 MNHNS, CDR2 SASEGT. The CDR3 nucleotides read TGTGCCAGCAGTGAAGGGGGTAGCGGGAGCCGTTATAACATTCAGTACTTC. It encodes CASSEGGSGSRYNIQYF.

This clonotype was recorded many times. In DNA form, the CDR3 reads TGTGCCAGCAGCTTCCATGATACCGGGACAGGGTTTGGCTACACCTTC. Translation gives CASSFHDTGTGFGYTF. The chain recombines TRBV28 with TRBJ1-2; 9 bases fit TRBD1. With V trimmed by 6 bases and J by 7 bases, 15 bases remained unmatched. The CDR3 length is 16 residues. Germline CDR1 reads MDHEN; CDR2 reads SYDVKM.

This clonotype came up many times. The rearrangement links TRBV14 to TRBJ1-1; the D is unclear. V gave up 1 base and J gave up 0 bases, with 12 bases separating them. The CDR3 is 16 residues long. Germline V gene data show CDR1 as SGHDN and CDR2 as FVKESK. The CDR3: CASSQVGRALNTEAFF. Here the CDR3 DNA reads TGTGCCAGCAGCCAAGTTGGGAGGGCTCTGAACACTGAAGCTTTCTTT.

The chain uses TRBV28 and TRBJ2-7; the match to TRBD2 covers 7 bases. V lost 3 bases to trimming and J lost 4 bases; unmatched junction nucleotides: 15. Germline V CDR1 and CDR2: MDHEN, SYDVKM. This CDR3 has 17 amino acids. In nucleotides, the CDR3 is TGTGCCAGCAGTTTGCCCCCCTACCGTCTCGGGGGGTACGAGCAGTACGTC. Residues: CASSLPPYRLGGYEQYV.